A single sample is the source of the 3 T cell receptor beta chains below, sequenced in a study of CD8+CD57+ T cells in acquired aplastic anemia. According to the study, genomic DNA was the template for TCR beta VDJ and CDR3 profiling. Via MiXCR, TCRdb re-called the reads, giving one row per CDR3 protein. This table holds roughly 170,000 distinct CDR3 sequences, around 50% found once. Patients picked for sequencing had shown CD8+CD57+ cell expansion detected by flow cytometry. The source material was sorted CD4+, CD8+, or CD8+CD57+ T cells (not recorded which) from PBMCs. The receptors were gathered from a human donor with aplastic anemia.

This clonotype appeared once. The genes are TRBV6-1 and TRBJ2-7, with D possibly matching TRBD2 (7 bases). CDR3 size: 13 residues. V lost 6 bases and J lost 1, with 10 bases in between. CDR1 and CDR2 from the germline V gene are MNHNS and SASEGT. The DNA for the CDR3 is TGTGCCAGCAGGGGGGGGGCGTCCTACGAGCAGTACTTC. Translated, it gives CASRGGASYEQYF.

This clonotype was seen ten or more times. The chain carries TRBV15 and TRBJ2-1, with 11 positions matching TRBD2. Germline V gene lookup returns CDR1 LNHNV and CDR2 YYDKDF (reference sequence). The trim removed 3 bases at V and 8 bases at J, leaving 6 bases unmatched. The CDR3 covers 15 residues. CDR3 protein: CATSRSSGGAYEQFF. CDR3 DNA: TGTGCCACCAGCAGGAGTAGCGGGGGGGCCTATGAGCAGTTCTTC.

This chain connects TRBV25-1 to TRBJ2-3; D possibly matches TRBD1 or TRBD2 (6 bases each). V shed 8 bases and J shed 1 base, with 16 bases lying between them. The CDR3 consists of 15 residues. Per germline, CDR1 MGHDK and CDR2 SYGVNS. The DNA for the CDR3 is TGTGCCAGCCGGTCCCGGGGGCAGGGCACAGATACGCAGTATTTT. It translates to CASRSRGQGTDTQYF.